The clone carrying this T cell receptor beta chain was counted ten times or more. Its antigen is unidentified. CDR3 size: 12 residues. Deletions cut 5 bases from V and 5 bases from J, with 9 bases between. Germline V CDR1 and CDR2: SEHNR, FQNEAQ (reference sequence). From roughly 21,000 to 960,000 sorted cells, naive CD8 libraries were generated with 10%, 30% or 50% RNA. Sorting was used to obtain naive CD8 T cells (CD8+CD4-CCR7+CD45RA+). TCRdb recomputed calls from the PCR reads with MiXCR, one row per CDR3 protein. Of about half a million distinct CDR3 sequences in the sample, 25% are singletons; the top ten hold around 0.79%. This sample was taken from a study of molecular identifiers for immune sequencing clone quantification. General study findings and limits: Detecting spiked Jurkat TCR RNA from one cell among 950,000 to 1,000,000 naive cells was reportedly possible.

The chain has TRBV7-9 and TRBJ2-5; D is unresolved. The receptor's source is a human donor in good health. Some libraries in this study had Jurkat cell RNA spiked in. Material: naive CD8+ T cells from blood, with Jurkat cell RNA spiked in. Subset noted: FACS-sorted CD8+CD4-CCR7+CD45RA+ naive T cells. CDR3 region: CASSAQKETQYF. The CDR3 DNA follows: TGTGCCAGCAGCGCACAGAAGGAGACCCAGTACTTC.